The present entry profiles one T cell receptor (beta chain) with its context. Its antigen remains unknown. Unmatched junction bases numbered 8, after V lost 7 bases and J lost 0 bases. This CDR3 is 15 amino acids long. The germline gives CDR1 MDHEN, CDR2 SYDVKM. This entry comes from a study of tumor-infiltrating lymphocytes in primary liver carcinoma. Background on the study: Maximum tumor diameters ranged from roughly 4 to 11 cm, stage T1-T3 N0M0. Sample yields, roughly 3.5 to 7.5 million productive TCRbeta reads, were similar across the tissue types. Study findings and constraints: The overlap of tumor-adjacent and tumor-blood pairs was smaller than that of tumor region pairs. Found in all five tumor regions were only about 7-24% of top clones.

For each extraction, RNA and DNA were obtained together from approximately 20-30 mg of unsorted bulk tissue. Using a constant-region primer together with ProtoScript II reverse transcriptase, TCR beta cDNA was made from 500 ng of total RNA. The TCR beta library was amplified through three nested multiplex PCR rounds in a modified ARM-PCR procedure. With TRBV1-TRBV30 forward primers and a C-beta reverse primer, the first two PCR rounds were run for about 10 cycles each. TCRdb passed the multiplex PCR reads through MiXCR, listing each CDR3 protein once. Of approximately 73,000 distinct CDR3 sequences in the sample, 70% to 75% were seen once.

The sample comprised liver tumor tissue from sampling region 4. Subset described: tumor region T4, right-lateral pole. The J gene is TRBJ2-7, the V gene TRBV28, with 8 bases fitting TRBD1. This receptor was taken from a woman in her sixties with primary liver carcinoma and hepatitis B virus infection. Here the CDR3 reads CASTSTGANSYEQYF. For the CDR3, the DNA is TGTGCCAGCACTTCGACAGGGGCGAACTCCTACGAGCAGTACTTC. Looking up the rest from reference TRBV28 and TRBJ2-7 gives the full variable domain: DVKVTQSSRYLVKRTGEKVFLECVQDMDHENMFWYRQDPGLGLRLIYFSYDVKMKEKGDIPEGYSVSREKKERFSLILESASTNQTSMYLCASTSTGANSYEQYFGPGTRLTVT.